This TCR beta chain was identified in a study of identical twins. A universal primer site arose from template switching, and cDNA bore unique molecular identifiers. MiXCR, run by TCRdb on the 5' RACE reads, gives a single entry per CDR3 protein. Among about 240,000 distinct CDR3 sequences, 7.5% were seen once, and the ten largest hold roughly 5.4%. The sample was also linked to a second study, of yellow fever vaccine responses in identical twins.

Sequencing used CD8+ T cells sorted from blood. The receptor was derived from a woman aged 18-29 years in good health.

Here the CDR3 reads CASSSGRTLDEQFF. In nucleotides, the CDR3 is TGTGCCAGCAGTAGCGGGAGAACTTTGGATGAGCAGTTCTTC. The chain is built from TRBV2 and TRBJ2-1; TRBD2 matches at 8 bases. The germline V gene encodes CDR1 SNHLY and CDR2 FYNNEI. The V and J ends lost 5 bases and 8 bases, in that order; junction bases with no gene match: 8. The CDR3 runs to 14 residues.